This T cell receptor (beta chain) appears in the sequencing data of a study of T cells in Graves' hyperthyroidism and ophthalmopathy. Study findings and constraints: Ophthalmopathy was distinguished from stable hyperthyroidism by 13 V-J signatures.

This clonotype has at least ten counts. Its antigen remains unidentified. It was RNA transcripts that yielded the amplified TCR beta CDR3 regions. The HTBI primer set was used in a first-round RT-PCR of the TCR CDR3. TCRdb re-analysed the multiplex PCR reads in MiXCR, keeping a single row per CDR3 protein. The sample records roughly 740,000 distinct CDR3 sequences, roughly 15% being singletons. Recently diagnosed hyperthyroidism of less than 2 months' duration affected patients aged 18 to 65. V was pared by 4 bases and J by 6 bases, with 11 bases of the junction left unmatched. This CDR3 is built from 15 residues. Germline CDR1 MDHEN, CDR2 SYDVKM.

The clonotype originates from a man aged 18-30 years with Graves' hyperthyroidism. Sequences were obtained from blood. The chain is built from TRBV28 and TRBJ2-7, with TRBD1 identical over 8 bases. The CDR3 bases are TGTGCCAGCAGTTCTCTCGGGACAGGCGCCTTCGAGCAGTACTTC. This codes for CASSSLGTGAFEQYF.